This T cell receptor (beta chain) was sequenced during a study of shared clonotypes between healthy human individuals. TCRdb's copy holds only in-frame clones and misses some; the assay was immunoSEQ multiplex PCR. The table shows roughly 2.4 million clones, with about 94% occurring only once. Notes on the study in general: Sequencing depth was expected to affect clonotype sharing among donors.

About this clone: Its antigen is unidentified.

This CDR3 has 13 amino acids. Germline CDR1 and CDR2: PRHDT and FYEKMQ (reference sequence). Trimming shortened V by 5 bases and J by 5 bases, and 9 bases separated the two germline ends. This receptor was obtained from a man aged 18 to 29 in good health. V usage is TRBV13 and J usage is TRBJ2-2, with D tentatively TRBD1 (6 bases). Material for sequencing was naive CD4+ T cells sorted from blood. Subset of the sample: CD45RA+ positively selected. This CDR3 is CASSHTGTGELFF. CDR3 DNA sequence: TGTGCCAGCAGCCACACAGGGACCGGGGAGCTGTTTTTT.